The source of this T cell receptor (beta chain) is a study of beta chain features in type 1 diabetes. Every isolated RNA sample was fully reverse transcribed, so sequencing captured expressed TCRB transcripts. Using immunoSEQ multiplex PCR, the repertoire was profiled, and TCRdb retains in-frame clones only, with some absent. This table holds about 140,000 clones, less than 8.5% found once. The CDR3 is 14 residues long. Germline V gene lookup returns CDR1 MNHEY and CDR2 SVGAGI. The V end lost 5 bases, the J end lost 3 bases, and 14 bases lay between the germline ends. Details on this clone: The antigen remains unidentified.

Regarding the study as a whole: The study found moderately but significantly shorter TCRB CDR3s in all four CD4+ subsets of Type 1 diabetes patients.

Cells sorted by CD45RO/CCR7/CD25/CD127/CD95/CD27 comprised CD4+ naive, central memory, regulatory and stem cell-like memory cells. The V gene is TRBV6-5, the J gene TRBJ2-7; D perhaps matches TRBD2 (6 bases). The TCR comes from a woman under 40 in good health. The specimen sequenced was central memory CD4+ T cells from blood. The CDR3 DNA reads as TGTGCCAGCAGTGATAGCGGAGTCAGCTACGAGCAGTACTTC. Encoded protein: CASSDSGVSYEQYF.